The sequence of this T cell receptor beta chain was determined in a study of T-cell memory formation after mild COVID-19. Findings and limits, study-wide: The finding that pre-infection memory included some responding clones suggested that cross-reactive memory joined. There was a balanced CD4/CD8 profile in clones contracting day 15 to 85, and later expanders leaned CD4+.

Libraries for TCRalpha and TCRbeta carried sample barcodes and unique molecular identifiers via 5'RACE. One entry per CDR3 protein results from TCRdb running MiXCR on the 5' RACE reads. The data show about 49,000 distinct CDR3 sequences, 25% to 35% seen once. The table lists this clonotype with a few counts. Antigen: not known. V lost 0 bases to trimming and J lost 4 bases, with 6 bases between them. Germline V gives CDR1 MNHNY, CDR2 SVGAGI (reference sequence). The CDR3 extends over 13 amino acids. The chain recombines TRBV6-6 with TRBJ1-1; unclear D gene. This sequence was found in a man in his late teens or twenties who had mild COVID-19 (a few samples of this study predate the infection). Cell type and time point are not known. Sequencing was done on a sample of PBMCs or a T cell subset sorted from them (not recorded which). CDR3 nucleotide sequence: TGTGCCAGCAGTTACTCGCTGGGCACTGAAGCTTTCTTT. Its translation is CASSYSLGTEAFF.